This T cell receptor (beta chain) was sequenced in a study of blood T cell repertoires in COVID-19. Only in-frame clones appear in the TCRdb table, and some are missing; sequencing was by immunoSEQ multiplex PCR. This table holds around 80,000 clones, 75% to 85% found once. The V and J ends lost 0 bases and 5 bases, in that order; junction bases with no gene match: 7. Germline V gene sequence: CDR1 LGHDT, CDR2 YNNKEL (reference sequence). The CDR3 runs 15 residues. Sequencing input: peripheral blood. The TCR was taken from a woman between 70 and 85 years old with acute or convalescent COVID-19. The chain joins TRBV3-1 (or the pseudogene TRBV3-2) to TRBJ2-7, with TRBD2 matching 7 bases. This CDR3 is CASSQDTTSTHEQYF. In DNA form, the CDR3 reads TGTGCCAGCAGCCAAGATACGACTAGCACCCACGAGCAGTACTTC.